One and the same sample provided the 5 T cell receptor beta chains below, sequenced in a study of T-cell memory formation after mild COVID-19. MiXCR, applied by TCRdb to the 5' RACE reads, yields one record per CDR3 protein. The sample records 140,000 or so distinct CDR3 sequences, around 21% being singletons. Sequenced material: PBMCs or a T cell subset sorted from them (not recorded which). Source of these receptors: an adult woman who had mild COVID-19 (a few samples of this study predate the infection). Cell type and time point are not known.

This clonotype was found a few times. The genes are TRBV7-9 and TRBJ2-5; weak D call: TRBD2 (5 bases). V was trimmed by 0 bases and J by 2 bases, leaving 13 bases between them. Germline values: CDR1 SEHNR, CDR2 FQNEAQ (reference sequence). The length of the CDR3 is 16 residues. This CDR3 is CASSLALGGHQETQYF. As DNA, the CDR3 is TGTGCCAGCAGCTTAGCGCTTGGCGGGCATCAAGAGACCCAGTACTTC. Full variable domain (outside the CDR3, taken from reference TRBV7-9 and TRBJ2-5): DTGVSQNPRHKITKRGQNVTFRCDPISEHNRLYWYRQTLGQGPEFLTYFQNEAQLEKSRLLSDRFSAERPKGSFSTLEIQRTEQGDSAMYLCASSLALGGHQETQYFGPGTRLLVL.

This clonotype was observed many times. The chain uses TRBV29-1 and TRBJ2-5, with D possibly being TRBD2 (5 bases). V was shortened by 4 bases and J by 7 bases, with 10 bases between the two germline ends. This CDR3 is built from 11 residues. In germline, CDR1 is SQVTM, CDR2 ANQGSEA. Written as DNA, the CDR3 is TGCAGCGTTGCCGGCGAGGGGACCCAGTACTTC. It encodes CSVAGEGTQYF.

This clonotype was observed a handful of times. This chain links TRBV7-2 with TRBJ2-3; D not certain. V dropped 5 bases and J dropped 11 bases, with 14 bases sitting between them. The V gene's germline CDR1 is SGHTA and CDR2 FQGNSA. The length of the CDR3 is 12 residues. DNA for the CDR3: TGTGCCAGCAGCGCCGTGGGTGTGTTGCAGTATTTT. This codes for CASSAVGVLQYF.

This clonotype occurred a few times. The chain combines TRBV6-5 with TRBJ2-3, with D perhaps TRBD2 (6 bases). The ends were cut back, 0 bases at V and 0 bases at J, with 7 bases in the middle. Germline assignment: CDR1 MNHEY and CDR2 SVGAGI. The CDR3 length is 15 residues. The CDR3, as DNA: TGTGCCAGCAGTTACTCAAGCGGGAGCACAGATACGCAGTATTTT. As protein: CASSYSSGSTDTQYF.

The rearrangement joins TRBV20-1 to TRBJ2-1, with 7 bases that match TRBD1. This CDR3 spans 14 amino acids. V dropped 3 bases and J dropped 5; count of bases not matched to a gene: 7. Germline V CDR1 and CDR2: DFQATT, SNEGSKA (reference sequence). For the CDR3, the DNA is TGCAGTGCTAGTCTGGGACAGACAGACAATGAGCAGTTCTTC. Protein: CSASLGQTDNEQFF.